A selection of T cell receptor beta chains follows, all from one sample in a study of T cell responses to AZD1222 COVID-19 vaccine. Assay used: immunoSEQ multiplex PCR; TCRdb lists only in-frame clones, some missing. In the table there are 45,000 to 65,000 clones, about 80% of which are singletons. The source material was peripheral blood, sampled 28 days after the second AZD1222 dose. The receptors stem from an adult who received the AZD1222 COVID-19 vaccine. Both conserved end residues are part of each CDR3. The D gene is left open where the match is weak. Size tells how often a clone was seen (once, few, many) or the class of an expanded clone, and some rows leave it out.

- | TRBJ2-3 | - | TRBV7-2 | TGTGCCAGCAGCCAAAACTCAGATACGCAGTATTTT | CASSQNSDTQYF
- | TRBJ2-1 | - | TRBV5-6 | TGTGCCAGCAGCTTGCGGGATCGGAATGAGCAGTTCTTC | CASSLRDRNEQFF
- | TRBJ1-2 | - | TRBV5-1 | TGCGCCAGCAGCTGGGCCCCAGGGAATGGCTACACCTTC | CASSWAPGNGYTF
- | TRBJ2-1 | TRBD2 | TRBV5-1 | TGCGCCAGCAGCTTGTCGGGGAGGGATAAGAGTGAGCAGTTCTTC | CASSLSGRDKSEQFF
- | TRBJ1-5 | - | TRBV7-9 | TGTGCCAGCAGCTTCGGGGGACAGCCCCAGCATTTT | CASSFGGQPQHF
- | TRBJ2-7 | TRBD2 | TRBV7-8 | TGTGCCAGCAGCTTAAGACTAGCGGGAGACTACGAGCAGTACTTC | CASSLRLAGDYEQYF
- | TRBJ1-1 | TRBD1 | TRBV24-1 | TGTGCCACCAGTGAACAGGGGGGGAACACTGAAGCTTTCTTT | CATSEQGGNTEAFF
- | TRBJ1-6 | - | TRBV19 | TGTGCCAGTAGTATTGGGGCAGGCCAAAGCTCCTATAATTCACCCCTCCACTTT | CASSIGAGQSSYNSPLHF
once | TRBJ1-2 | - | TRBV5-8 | TGTGCCAGCAGTCCGTGGGGGGAGAACTATGGCTACACCTTC | CASSPWGENYGYTF
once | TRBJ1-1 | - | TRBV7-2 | TGTGCCAGCACCTTGGGTATGAACACTGAAGCTTTCTTT | CASTLGMNTEAFF
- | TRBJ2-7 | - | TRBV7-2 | TGTGCCAGCAGCCCAAATGGGGGGCCGAACTACGAGCAGTACTTC | CASSPNGGPNYEQYF
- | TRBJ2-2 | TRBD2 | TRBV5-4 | TGTGCCAGCAGCCCTGGCGGGAGGGGCACCGGGGAGCTGTTTTTT | CASSPGGRGTGELFF
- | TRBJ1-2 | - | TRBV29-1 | TGCAGCGTTGAGGAGGACACTTACTATGGCTACACCTTC | CSVEEDTYYGYTF
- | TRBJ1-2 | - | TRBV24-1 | TGTGCCACCAGTGATCCAGTGAAGGGCCGCGGCTACACCTTC | CATSDPVKGRGYTF
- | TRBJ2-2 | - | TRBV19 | TGTGCCAGTAGATTGCGGCACACCGGGGAGCTGTTTTTT | CASRLRHTGELFF
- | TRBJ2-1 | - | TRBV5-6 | TGTGCCAGCAGCTTGGTTTTCGGCCCCGGCGGTGAGCAGTTCTTC | CASSLVFGPGGEQFF
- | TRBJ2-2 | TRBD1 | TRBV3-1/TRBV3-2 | TGTGCCAGCAGCCATCGACAGGGCACCGGGGAGCTGTTTTTT | CASSHRQGTGELFF
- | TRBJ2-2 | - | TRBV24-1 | TGTGCCACCACAGACAGACAACACACCGGGGAGCTGTTTTTT | CATTDRQHTGELFF
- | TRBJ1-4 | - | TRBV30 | TGTGCCTGGAGTGTACGCGGGGAAAAACTGTTTTTT | CAWSVRGEKLFF
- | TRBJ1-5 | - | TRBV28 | TGTGCCAGCAGTTTAACCCGGGACACGTACAATCAGCCCCAGCATTTT | CASSLTRDTYNQPQHF
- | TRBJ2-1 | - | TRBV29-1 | TGCAGCGTTGGAAACCAGCGTGGTGAGCAGTTCTTC | CSVGNQRGEQFF
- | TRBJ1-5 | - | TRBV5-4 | TGTGCCAGCAGCAAGGACCTCGGGGGCAATCAGCCCCAGCATTTT | CASSKDLGGNQPQHF
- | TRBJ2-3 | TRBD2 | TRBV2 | TGTGCCAGCGAGCCTAGCGGGACAGATACGCAGTATTTT | CASEPSGTDTQYF
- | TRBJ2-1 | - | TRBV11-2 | TGTGCCAGCAGCTTAGAGTCGTCGTTTGTGTTCTTC | CASSLESSFVFF
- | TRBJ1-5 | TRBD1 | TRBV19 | TGTGCCAGTAGGGGGACAGGGGGCAATCAGCCCCAGCATTTT | CASRGTGGNQPQHF
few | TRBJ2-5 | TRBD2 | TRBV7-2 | TGTGCCAGCAGCTCGCGACCGGGACTAGTTGGAGAGACCCAGTACTTC | CASSSRPGLVGETQYF
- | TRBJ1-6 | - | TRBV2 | TGTGCCAGCAGTGAAACGGGACGCTATAATTCACCCCTCCACTTT | CASSETGRYNSPLHF
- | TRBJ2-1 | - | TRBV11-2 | TGTGCCAGCAGCCCCCGCCAGGGCGCCTACAATGAGCAGTTCTTC | CASSPRQGAYNEQFF
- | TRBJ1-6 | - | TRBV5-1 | TGCGCCAGCAGCTTAACAGGTACCAATTCACCCCTCCACTTT | CASSLTGTNSPLHF
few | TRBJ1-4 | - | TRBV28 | TGTGCCAGCAGTTTACGGGATGCAGACGAAAAACTGTTTTTT | CASSLRDADEKLFF
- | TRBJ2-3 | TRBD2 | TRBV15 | TGTGCCACCAGCAGAGATCTCGTATTAGTAGCGGGTATTCGCCCTAGCACAGATACGCAGTATTTT | CATSRDLVLVAGIRPSTDTQYF
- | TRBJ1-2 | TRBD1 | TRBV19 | TGTGCCAGTAGTATATTTCCGGGACAGGAGTTTTTCAACTATGGCTACACCTTC | CASSIFPGQEFFNYGYTF
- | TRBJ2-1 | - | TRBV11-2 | TGTGCCAGCAGCTCCGGGACCCCGAGGCAGTTCTTC | CASSSGTPRQFF
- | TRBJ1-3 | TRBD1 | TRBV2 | TGTGCCAGCAGTGGGGGACAGGGGAATGGAAACACCATATATTTT | CASSGGQGNGNTIYF
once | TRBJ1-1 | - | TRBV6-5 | TGTGCCAGCAGGGTCGGAGGTGGCACTGAAGCTTTCTTT | CASRVGGGTEAFF
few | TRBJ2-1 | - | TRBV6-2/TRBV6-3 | TGTGCCAGCAGTTACTTGGGGTGGGAATCTCATGAGCAGTTCTTC | CASSYLGWESHEQFF
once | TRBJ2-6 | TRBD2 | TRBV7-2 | TGTGCCAGCAGCTTAGCGGGCGGGAGGATCTCTGGGGCCAACGTCCTGACTTTC | CASSLAGGRISGANVLTF
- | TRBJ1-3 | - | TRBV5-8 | TGTGCCAGCAGAAGGAACAGGGAATCTGGAAACACCATATATTTT | CASRRNRESGNTIYF
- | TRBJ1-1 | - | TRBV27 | TGTGCCAGCAGCACCGGGAGACATGGGAACACTGAAGCTTTCTTT | CASSTGRHGNTEAFF
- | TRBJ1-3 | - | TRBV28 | TGTGCCAGCAGTTCCTCAGGGAGCTCTGGAAACACCATATATTTT | CASSSSGSSGNTIYF
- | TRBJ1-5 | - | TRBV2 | TGTGCCAGCAGTGAACGGCCAGCGAGCAATCAGCCCCAGCATTTT | CASSERPASNQPQHF
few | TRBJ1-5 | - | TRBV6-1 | TGTGCCAGCAGTGAAACTAGCAATCAGCCCCAGCATTTT | CASSETSNQPQHF
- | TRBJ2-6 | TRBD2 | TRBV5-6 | TGTGCCAGCAGTCCTAGCGGGGCCAACTCTGGGGCCAACGTCCTGACTTTC | CASSPSGANSGANVLTF
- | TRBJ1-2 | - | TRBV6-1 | TGTGCCAGCAGTGATAAGGTGGGAACTATCTATGGCTACACCTTC | CASSDKVGTIYGYTF
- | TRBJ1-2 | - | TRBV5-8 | TGTGCCAGCAGCTTTCCAGGGTTTTTCGATGGCTACACCTTC | CASSFPGFFDGYTF
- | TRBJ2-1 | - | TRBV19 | TGTGCCAGTAGTAAGTCGGGACTCGGTTCCTACAATGAGCAGTTCTTC | CASSKSGLGSYNEQFF
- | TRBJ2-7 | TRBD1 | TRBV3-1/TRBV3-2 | TGTGCCAGCAGCATTACAGGGGGCGAGCAGTACTTC | CASSITGGEQYF
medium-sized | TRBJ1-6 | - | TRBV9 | TGTGCCAGCAGCGAAGGACCCTCGGGAAATTCACCCCTCCACTTT | CASSEGPSGNSPLHF
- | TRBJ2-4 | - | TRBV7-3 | TGTGCCAGCAGCTTAACTGGGGGAGCCAAAAACATTCAGTACTTC | CASSLTGGAKNIQYF
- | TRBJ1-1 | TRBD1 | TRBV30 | TGTGCCTGGAGCCTAAACAGGGGAAGGACTGAAGCTTTCTTT | CAWSLNRGRTEAFF
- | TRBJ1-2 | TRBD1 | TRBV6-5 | TGTGCCAGCACCCGCGAGGGGGCAGACTACTATGGCTACACCTTC | CASTREGADYYGYTF
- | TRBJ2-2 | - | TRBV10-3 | TGTGCCATCAGCTCCGGAACGGCGATTAACACCGGGGAGCTGTTTTTT | CAISSGTAINTGELFF
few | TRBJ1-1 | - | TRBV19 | TGTGCCAGTAGTAACCGGGGGGGGAGGACTGAAGCTTTCTTT | CASSNRGGRTEAFF
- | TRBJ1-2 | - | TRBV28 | TGTGCCAGCAGTTTATCAGGCGGCAGAGGCTACACCTTC | CASSLSGGRGYTF